The 14 T cell receptor beta chains below come from one sample, sequenced in a study of OX40 agonist ivuxolimab in advanced cancers. Using immunoSEQ multiplex PCR, the repertoire was profiled, and TCRdb retains in-frame clones only, with some absent. The table includes around 74,000 clones, about nine tenths detected once. Material: CD4+ or CD8+ T cells sorted from blood, obtained in a trial of the OX40 agonist ivuxolimab. Source of these receptors: an adult with an advanced solid tumor such as melanoma, head and neck, liver or kidney cancer.

The rearrangement links TRBV27 to TRBJ2-1; possible D gene TRBD2, 6 bases. Deletions cut 2 bases from V and 9 bases from J, with 23 bases between. The CDR3 extends over 17 amino acids. Germline loops: CDR1 MNHEY, CDR2 SMNVEV (reference sequence). In DNA, the CDR3 is TGTGCCAGCAGTTTACTGATTCGACTAGTTGGTTCCGGTGAGCAGTTCTTC. It yields the protein CASSLLIRLVGSGEQFF.

The V gene is TRBV11-2, the J gene TRBJ2-1, with 9 bases aligning to TRBD2. V shed 0 bases and J 10 bases; nucleotides not matched to a gene: 4. The CDR3 loop spans 14 amino acids. Germline CDR1 and CDR2: SGHAT and FQNNGV. The CDR3 spells CASSLDLTSGEQFF. CDR3 in DNA: TGTGCCAGCAGCTTAGATCTTACTAGCGGGGAGCAGTTCTTC.

This rearrangement joins TRBV7-2 to TRBJ2-3; TRBD2 matches 7 bases. J was trimmed by 4 bases and V by 2 bases; bases with no gene match: 3. The CDR3 has 14 residues. Germline lookup yields CDR1 SGHTA and CDR2 FQGNSA. The CDR3 DNA reads TGTGCCAGCAGCTTATTAGCGGGCCCAGATACGCAGTATTTT. Amino acid sequence: CASSLLAGPDTQYF.

The V call is TRBV19, the J call TRBJ1-4; D not certain. The CDR3 covers 13 residues. Germline loops: CDR1 LNHDA, CDR2 SQIVND (reference sequence). V was pared by 6 bases and J by 5 bases, with 10 bases between. CDR3 amino acids: CASSSGRNEKLFF. CDR3 nucleotide sequence: TGTGCCAGTAGCTCCGGACGGAATGAAAAACTGTTTTTT.

The V call is TRBV7-9, the J call TRBJ2-7; 7 nucleotides line up with TRBD2. With V trimmed by 3 bases and J by 3 bases, 2 bases remained unmatched. Germline values: CDR1 SEHNR, CDR2 FQNEAQ (reference sequence). The CDR3 is made up of 13 amino acids. CDR3 region: CASSLGLHYEQYF. DNA of the CDR3: TGTGCCAGCAGCTTGGGACTACACTACGAGCAGTACTTC.

V usage is TRBV19 and J usage is TRBJ2-2; perhaps TRBD1 as D (6 bases). The germline V gene has CDR1 LNHDA and CDR2 SQIVND (reference sequence). The CDR3 loop spans 14 amino acids. Trimming removed 5 bases from V and 6 bases from J, with 13 bases in between. CDR3 sequence: CASSPTGSAGELFF. Written as DNA, the CDR3 is TGTGCCAGTAGTCCTACAGGGTCCGCCGGGGAGCTGTTTTTT.

This chain uses TRBV28 with TRBJ2-3; no firm D call. The CDR3 spans 15 residues. V lost 4 bases to trimming and J lost 7 bases, with 18 bases between them. The germline CDR1 and CDR2 sequences are MDHEN and SYDVKM. The CDR3 here is CASSSVRPTTNTQYF. CDR3 bases: TGTGCCAGCAGTTCCGTGCGACCCACGACAAATACGCAGTATTTT.

The V and J genes are TRBV7-8 and TRBJ1-6; 8 nucleotides agree with TRBD1. The J segment lost 4 bases and the V segment lost 4 bases, leaving 9 bases of the junction unmatched. Germline assignment: CDR1 SGHVS and CDR2 FQNEAQ. The CDR3 totals 17 residues. The CDR3 DNA reads TGTGCCAGCAGCTCAAGGGCAGGGGGCGGGTATAATTCACCCCTCCACTTT. Its protein product is CASSSRAGGGYNSPLHF. Full variable domain (outside the CDR3, taken from reference TRBV7-8 and TRBJ1-6): GAGVSQSPRYKVAKRGQDVALRCDPISGHVSLFWYQQALGQGPEFLTYFQNEAQLDKSGLPSDRFFAERPEGSVSTLKIQRTQQEDSAVYLCASSSRAGGGYNSPLHFGNGTRLTVT.

This chain connects TRBV7-2 to TRBJ2-5; no clear D gene. Germline assignment: CDR1 SGHTA and CDR2 FQGNSA. V lost 1 base and J lost 2, with 8 bases in between. The CDR3 consists of 14 residues. CDR3 DNA: TGTGCCAGCAGCTTAGTTAACCGTCAAGAGACCCAGTACTTC. Its protein is CASSLVNRQETQYF. The variable domain in full, with the rest retrieved from reference TRBV7-2 and TRBJ2-5, is GAGVSQSPSNKVTEKGKDVELRCDPISGHTALYWYRQSLGQGLEFLIYFQGNSAPDKSGLPSDRFSAERTGGSVSTLTIQRTQQEDSAVYLCASSLVNRQETQYFGPGTRLLVL.

This clone was detected only a few times. The rearrangement links TRBV30 to TRBJ2-2, with D possibly TRBD2 on 6 matching bases. Germline loops: CDR1 GTSNPN, CDR2 SVGIG (reference sequence). CDR3 length equals 15 residues. Trimming shortened V by 2 bases and J by 1 base, and 11 bases separated the two germline ends. The CDR3 here is CAWSRLAMNTGELFF. The CDR3 region has the DNA TGTGCCTGGAGTCGCCTAGCGATGAACACCGGGGAGCTGTTTTTT. Full variable domain (remainder filled in from reference TRBV30 and TRBJ2-2): SQTIHQWPATLVQPVGSPLSLECTVEGTSNPNLYWYRQAAGRGLQLLFYSVGIGQISSEVPQNLSASRPQDRQFILSSKKLLLSDSGFYLCAWSRLAMNTGELFFGEGSRLTVL.

The chain uses TRBV6-1 and TRBJ1-2; TRBD1 might be the D (6 bases). The germline V gene has CDR1 MNHNS and CDR2 SASEGT. CDR3 length equals 14 residues. The V and J ends lost 2 bases and 4 bases respectively, with 11 bases between them. CDR3 sequence (DNA): TGTGCCAGCAGTGAACCTGGGACAACCTATGGCTACACCTTC. Its protein product is CASSEPGTTYGYTF.

This chain connects TRBV11-3 to TRBJ2-1; 7 nucleotides line up with TRBD2. Germline V gives CDR1 SGHNT, CDR2 YENEEA. The CDR3 covers 14 residues. Germline trimming cut 1 base from V and 6 bases from J; bases unmatched to any gene: 3. The CDR3 DNA reads TGTGCCAGCAGCTTAGCGGGAGGAGGCAATGAGCAGTTCTTC. This sequence encodes CASSLAGGGNEQFF.

This clone was seen only a few times. The chain links TRBV7-3 to TRBJ2-3, with a possible D match to TRBD2 (6 bases). Between the trimmed V and J ends, which lost 5 bases and 1 base, there was a span of 10 bases. Looked up from germline, CDR1 is SGHTA and CDR2 is FQGTGA. The CDR3 extends over 14 amino acids. CDR3 residues: CASSPGLRTDTQYF. The DNA of the CDR3 is TGTGCCAGCAGCCCGGGACTTCGCACAGATACGCAGTATTTT.

V is TRBV11-3 and J is TRBJ1-2; D gene uncertain. Per germline, CDR1 SGHNT and CDR2 YENEEA. CDR3 length: 13 residues. V was pared by 5 bases and J by 10 bases, with 17 bases between. CDR3 sequence reads: CASSLLGPHYYTF. CDR3 bases: TGTGCCAGCAGCCTCCTCGGGCCTCATTACTACACCTTC.